Below are 7 T cell receptor beta chains sequenced from a single sample in a study of blood T cell repertoires in COVID-19. TCRdb keeps only in-frame clones here, not all; method: immunoSEQ multiplex PCR. The sample lists more than 90,000 clones, around 90% occurring once. The sample was peripheral blood. Source of these receptors: a human donor in a cohort sampled during active COVID-19.

This chain links TRBV5-1 with TRBJ2-7; TRBD2 aligns across 14 bases. The trim removed 3 bases at V and 1 base at J, leaving 6 bases unmatched. The CDR3 sequence is 17 residues long. CDR1 and CDR2 from the germline V gene are SGHRS and YFSETQ. CDR3 sequence: CASSWGLAGASSYEQYF. The CDR3 nucleotides read TGCGCCAGCAGCTGGGGACTAGCGGGGGCCTCTTCCTACGAGCAGTACTTC.

This clone was seen only once. V and J are TRBV5-1 and TRBJ1-5, with TRBD1 identical over 7 bases. From germline, CDR1 is SGHRS and CDR2 YFSETQ. V lost 5 bases, J lost 3 bases, and 8 bases stayed unmatched. The CDR3 loop spans 15 amino acids. CDR3 region: CASSSGGGHNQPQHF. CDR3 DNA: TGCGCCAGCAGTTCAGGGGGTGGACACAATCAGCCCCAGCATTTT.

V is TRBV5-1 and J is TRBJ2-2; the match to TRBD1 covers 9 bases. The CDR3 runs 16 residues. Unmatched junction bases numbered 5, after V lost 1 base and J lost 4 bases. Germline CDR1 reads SGHRS; CDR2 reads YFSETQ. In DNA form, the CDR3 reads TGCGCCAGCAGCTTGATTCCGGGACAGGGCACCGGGGAGCTGTTTTTT. Translated: CASSLIPGQGTGELFF.

CDR3 DNA: TGTGCCAGCAGTTTGGGGACAGGGACCTCCTACGAGCAGTACTTC. This translates into CASSLGTGTSYEQYF. The V call is TRBV28, the J call TRBJ2-7; the match to TRBD1 covers 9 bases. CDR3 length: 15 amino acids. After removal of 3 bases from V and 0 bases from J, the junction contained 3 bases not matched to a gene. Germline V gene sequence: CDR1 MDHEN, CDR2 SYDVKM.

This chain connects TRBV5-4 to TRBJ2-3; tentative D call: TRBD2 (7 bases). CDR1 is SGHNT, CDR2 YYREEE, per germline (reference sequence). The V gene lost 0 bases and the J gene lost 0 bases, with 20 bases spanning the gap. The CDR3 is 19 amino acids. CDR3 residues: CASSLATVRGASSTDTQYF. In DNA form, the CDR3 reads TGTGCCAGCAGCTTGGCCACGGTACGGGGGGCCAGTAGCACAGATACGCAGTATTTT. Combining the CDR3 with reference TRBV5-4 and TRBJ2-3 gives the whole variable domain ETGVTQSPTHLIKTRGQQVTLRCSSQSGHNTVSWYQQALGQGPQFIFQYYREEENGRGNFPPRFSGLQFPNYSSELNVNALELDDSALYLCASSLATVRGASSTDTQYFGPGTRLTVL.

This sequence joins TRBV12-2 and TRBJ2-1; no check of the table's D call, TRBD2, against the DNA was made. TRBV12-2 counts as a pseudogene. The CDR3 consists of 18 residues. CDR3 residues: CASRLAGRCREGPNEQFF. In nucleotides, the CDR3 is TGTGCAAGTCGCTTAGCTGGAAGGTGCCGGGAGGGCCCCAATGAGCAGTTCTTC.

The chain uses TRBV14 and TRBJ2-5; D is unclear. This CDR3 has 15 amino acids. CDR1 and CDR2 from the germline V gene are SGHDN and FVKESK. Deletions cut 1 base from V and 4 bases from J, with 13 bases between. This chain's CDR3 is CASSQGWPFGETQYF. The CDR3, as DNA: TGTGCCAGCAGCCAAGGGTGGCCATTTGGAGAGACCCAGTACTTC.